These T cell receptor beta chains were read from a single sample in a study of pediatric ulcerative colitis. Here immunoSEQ multiplex PCR was the method, and the copy in TCRdb shows in-frame clones only, minus some. The table records 30,000 to 45,000 clones, around 78% of them present only once. The sample taken for sequencing was blood. All receptors come from a girl between 5 and 17 years old with moderate ulcerative colitis. The CDR3 runs from the conserved cysteine through the conserved F or W. D genes are given only for firm matches. Clone size is shown for a subset of rows, as once, few, many or a class of expanded clone.

v_gene: TRBV19
len: 13
d_gene: -
j_gene: TRBJ1-2
abundance: few
CDR3aa: CASSGVRGYGYTF
CDR3nt: TGTGCCAGTAGCGGAGTTCGGGGCTATGGCTACACCTTC

v_gene: TRBV11-2
len: 15
d_gene: -
j_gene: TRBJ1-1
abundance: -
CDR3aa: CASSLERVRFTEAFF
CDR3nt: TGTGCCAGCAGCTTAGAAAGAGTAAGGTTCACTGAAGCTTTCTTT

v_gene: TRBV5-1
len: 19
d_gene: TRBD2
j_gene: TRBJ2-1
abundance: -
CDR3aa: CASSLSSGALRHSYNEQFF
CDR3nt: TGCGCCAGCAGCTTGTCTAGCGGGGCTCTGCGCCACTCCTACAATGAGCAGTTCTTC

v_gene: TRBV7-9
len: 16
d_gene: TRBD1
j_gene: TRBJ2-2
abundance: -
CDR3aa: CASTPSGQMTTGELFF
CDR3nt: TGTGCCAGCACCCCCTCGGGACAGATGACCACCGGGGAGCTGTTTTTT

v_gene: TRBV19
len: 15
d_gene: -
j_gene: TRBJ1-5
abundance: -
CDR3aa: CASSFAGTSNQPQHF
CDR3nt: TGTGCCAGTAGTTTTGCGGGGACATCTAATCAGCCCCAGCATTTT

v_gene: TRBV27
len: 12
d_gene: TRBD1
j_gene: TRBJ1-2
abundance: few
CDR3aa: CASTWPGGDYTF
CDR3nt: TGTGCCAGCACCTGGCCAGGGGGCGACTACACCTTC

v_gene: TRBV12-2
len: 14
d_gene: -
j_gene: TRBJ2-3
abundance: -
CDR3aa: CASRFPDGTDTQYF
CDR3nt: TGTGCAAGTCGCTTTCCCGACGGCACAGATACGCAGTATTTT

v_gene: TRBV6-1
len: 13
d_gene: -
j_gene: TRBJ2-5
abundance: once
CDR3aa: CASGYGGSGRQYF
CDR3nt: TGTGCCAGTGGGTACGGGGGTTCGGGGCGCCAGTACTTC

v_gene: TRBV6-5
len: 11
d_gene: -
j_gene: TRBJ1-1
abundance: -
CDR3aa: CASLSQTEAFF
CDR3nt: TGTGCCAGCCTCTCCCAAACTGAAGCTTTCTTT

v_gene: TRBV5-1
len: 13
d_gene: -
j_gene: TRBJ2-5
abundance: -
CDR3aa: CASSLAPKETQYF
CDR3nt: TGCGCCAGCAGCTTGGCCCCAAAAGAGACCCAGTACTTC

v_gene: TRBV19
len: 13
d_gene: TRBD1
j_gene: TRBJ2-3
abundance: -
CDR3aa: CASKTGGTDTQYF
CDR3nt: TGTGCCAGTAAAACAGGGGGCACAGATACGCAGTATTTT

v_gene: TRBV30
len: 12
d_gene: -
j_gene: TRBJ2-7
abundance: -
CDR3aa: CAWSVASYEQYF
CDR3nt: TGTGCCTGGAGTGTAGCCTCCTACGAGCAGTACTTC

v_gene: TRBV5-1
len: 13
d_gene: -
j_gene: TRBJ2-7
abundance: -
CDR3aa: CASSLGREGEQYF
CDR3nt: TGCGCCAGCAGCTTGGGGCGGGAAGGGGAGCAGTACTTC

v_gene: TRBV4-2
len: 15
d_gene: TRBD2
j_gene: TRBJ2-1
abundance: -
CDR3aa: CASSFSAGVFNEQFF
CDR3nt: TGTGCCAGCAGCTTTTCAGCGGGAGTCTTCAATGAGCAGTTCTTC

v_gene: TRBV13
len: 15
d_gene: TRBD1
j_gene: TRBJ1-2
abundance: -
CDR3aa: CASSFAGGRGYGYTF
CDR3nt: TGTGCCAGCAGCTTCGCAGGGGGCAGGGGCTATGGCTACACCTTC

v_gene: TRBV30
len: 12
d_gene: -
j_gene: TRBJ2-5
abundance: -
CDR3aa: CAWTQGVETQYF
CDR3nt: TGTGCCTGGACTCAGGGAGTGGAGACCCAGTACTTC

v_gene: TRBV9
len: 13
d_gene: -
j_gene: TRBJ2-4
abundance: few
CDR3aa: CASSVEGNAIQYF
CDR3nt: TGTGCCAGCAGCGTAGAAGGGAATGCCATTCAGTACTTC

v_gene: TRBV9
len: 14
d_gene: -
j_gene: TRBJ2-5
abundance: -
CDR3aa: CASSVGTIAETQYF
CDR3nt: TGTGCCAGCAGCGTAGGGACGATCGCAGAGACCCAGTACTTC

v_gene: TRBV21-1
len: 18
d_gene: -
j_gene: TRBJ1-5
abundance: -
CDR3aa: CASSNARDPGRAFQPQHF
CDR3nt: TGTGCCAGCAGCAATGCCCGGGACCCTGGTCGTGCTTTTCAGCCCCAGCATTTT

v_gene: TRBV9
len: 16
d_gene: TRBD1
j_gene: TRBJ1-5
abundance: once
CDR3aa: CASSPGVEGAWQPQHF
CDR3nt: TGTGCCAGCAGCCCTGGGGTGGAGGGGGCTTGGCAGCCCCAGCATTTT

v_gene: TRBV19
len: 12
d_gene: -
j_gene: TRBJ2-7
abundance: medium-sized
CDR3aa: CASSGPFYEQYF
CDR3nt: TGTGCCAGTAGCGGCCCCTTCTACGAGCAGTACTTC

v_gene: TRBV7-9
len: 17
d_gene: TRBD1
j_gene: TRBJ2-1
abundance: once
CDR3aa: CASSLDLRDRGRNEQFF
CDR3nt: TGTGCCAGCAGCTTAGATCTCCGGGACAGGGGGCGGAATGAGCAGTTCTTC

v_gene: TRBV7-9
len: 13
d_gene: TRBD1
j_gene: TRBJ2-3
abundance: -
CDR3aa: CASSLGPPGQGVF
CDR3nt: TGTGCCAGCAGCTTAGGACCCCCGGGACAGGGGGTTTTT

v_gene: TRBV7-9
len: 14
d_gene: -
j_gene: TRBJ2-3
abundance: -
CDR3aa: CASSLAGATDTQYF
CDR3nt: TGTGCCAGCAGCTTAGCTGGAGCCACAGATACGCAGTATTTT

v_gene: TRBV6-1
len: 13
d_gene: TRBD1
j_gene: TRBJ2-7
abundance: -
CDR3aa: CASRITGVNEQYF
CDR3nt: TGTGCCAGCAGGATTACAGGGGTCAACGAGCAGTACTTC

v_gene: TRBV29-1
len: 12
d_gene: -
j_gene: TRBJ1-1
abundance: -
CDR3aa: CSGEGTSQIAFF
CDR3nt: TGCAGCGGTGAAGGGACGTCCCAGATAGCTTTCTTT

v_gene: TRBV5-6
len: 15
d_gene: -
j_gene: TRBJ2-5
abundance: -
CDR3aa: CASRSKQTAQETQYF
CDR3nt: TGTGCCAGCAGATCGAAACAGACGGCCCAAGAGACCCAGTACTTC

v_gene: TRBV18
len: 16
d_gene: -
j_gene: TRBJ1-1
abundance: -
CDR3aa: CASSPRSRPGTTEAFF
CDR3nt: TGTGCCAGCTCACCAAGGTCAAGACCAGGGACCACTGAAGCTTTCTTT

v_gene: TRBV19
len: 15
d_gene: -
j_gene: TRBJ1-4
abundance: -
CDR3aa: CASSTSRPLNEKLFF
CDR3nt: TGTGCCAGCTCCACCTCCAGGCCCCTGAATGAAAAACTGTTTTTT

v_gene: TRBV7-2
len: 16
d_gene: TRBD2
j_gene: TRBJ2-2
abundance: -
CDR3aa: CASSLMAGGDTGELFF
CDR3nt: TGTGCCAGCAGCTTAATGGCGGGGGGAGACACCGGGGAGCTGTTTTTT

v_gene: TRBV5-4
len: 15
d_gene: TRBD1
j_gene: TRBJ1-6
abundance: few
CDR3aa: CASRSGTGRESPLHF
CDR3nt: TGTGCCAGCAGGTCCGGGACAGGGAGAGAATCACCCCTCCACTTT

v_gene: TRBV5-1
len: 18
d_gene: -
j_gene: TRBJ2-1
abundance: -
CDR3aa: CASSPPRGPLSSYNEQFF
CDR3nt: TGCGCCAGCAGCCCCCCCCGGGGTCCCCTCAGCTCCTACAATGAGCAGTTCTTC

v_gene: TRBV25-1
len: 13
d_gene: TRBD2
j_gene: TRBJ2-3
abundance: -
CDR3aa: CASSERGTDTQYF
CDR3nt: TGTGCCAGCAGTGAGCGGGGGACAGATACGCAGTATTTT

v_gene: TRBV7-2
len: 12
d_gene: TRBD1
j_gene: TRBJ1-1
abundance: once
CDR3aa: CASSLRTGSAFF
CDR3nt: TGTGCCAGCAGCTTACGGACAGGTTCAGCTTTCTTT

v_gene: TRBV30
len: 13
d_gene: -
j_gene: TRBJ1-2
abundance: -
CDR3aa: CAWSSQGIYGYTF
CDR3nt: TGTGCCTGGAGTTCACAGGGTATCTATGGCTACACCTTC

v_gene: TRBV19
len: 13
d_gene: -
j_gene: TRBJ1-1
abundance: -
CDR3aa: CASKPGPVAEAFF
CDR3nt: TGTGCCAGTAAACCGGGACCGGTCGCTGAAGCTTTCTTT

v_gene: TRBV2
len: 14
d_gene: TRBD1
j_gene: TRBJ2-1
abundance: -
CDR3aa: CASRAQGALSEQFF
CDR3nt: TGTGCCAGCAGGGCGCAGGGGGCCCTTAGTGAGCAGTTCTTC

v_gene: TRBV28
len: 11
d_gene: -
j_gene: TRBJ1-1
abundance: -
CDR3aa: CASRTGIEAFF
CDR3nt: TGTGCCAGCAGAACAGGGATTGAAGCTTTCTTT

v_gene: TRBV19
len: 16
d_gene: TRBD1
j_gene: TRBJ1-1
abundance: -
CDR3aa: CASSKGPGQRNTEAFF
CDR3nt: TGTGCCAGTAGTAAGGGGCCGGGACAGAGGAACACTGAAGCTTTCTTT

v_gene: TRBV11-2
len: 13
d_gene: -
j_gene: TRBJ1-1
abundance: -
CDR3aa: CASSWTENTEAFF
CDR3nt: TGTGCCAGCAGCTGGACGGAGAACACTGAAGCTTTCTTT

v_gene: TRBV7-9
len: 12
d_gene: -
j_gene: TRBJ2-7
abundance: once
CDR3aa: CASSLGSYEQYF
CDR3nt: TGTGCCAGCAGCTTAGGTAGCTACGAGCAGTACTTC

v_gene: TRBV28
len: 15
d_gene: -
j_gene: TRBJ1-4
abundance: -
CDR3aa: CASSFDDRANEKLFF
CDR3nt: TGTGCCAGCAGTTTTGACGACCGGGCTAATGAAAAACTGTTTTTT

v_gene: TRBV5-4
len: 12
d_gene: -
j_gene: TRBJ2-7
abundance: -
CDR3aa: CASSLDRYEQYF
CDR3nt: TGTGCCAGCAGCCTGGACCGATACGAGCAGTACTTC

v_gene: TRBV29-1
len: 12
d_gene: -
j_gene: TRBJ2-2
abundance: -
CDR3aa: CSAGVGARELFF
CDR3nt: TGCAGCGCCGGGGTCGGAGCCCGGGAGCTGTTTTTT

v_gene: TRBV7-6
len: 14
d_gene: TRBD1
j_gene: TRBJ1-5
abundance: once
CDR3aa: CASSSRDSKQPQHF
CDR3nt: TGTGCCAGCAGCTCCCGGGACAGTAAGCAGCCCCAGCATTTT

v_gene: TRBV7-9
len: 14
d_gene: TRBD1
j_gene: TRBJ1-2
abundance: medium-sized
CDR3aa: CASSLGGQGRGYTF
CDR3nt: TGTGCCAGCAGCTTAGGCGGACAGGGTAGAGGCTACACCTTC

v_gene: TRBV2
len: 15
d_gene: TRBD1
j_gene: TRBJ2-1
abundance: -
CDR3aa: CASSLGGRSYNEQFF
CDR3nt: TGTGCCAGCAGTTTAGGGGGCCGCTCCTACAATGAGCAGTTCTTC

v_gene: TRBV2
len: 14
d_gene: TRBD1
j_gene: TRBJ1-4
abundance: -
CDR3aa: CASSDRGSNEKLFF
CDR3nt: TGTGCCAGCAGCGACAGGGGATCTAATGAAAAACTGTTTTTT

v_gene: TRBV2
len: 11
d_gene: TRBD1
j_gene: TRBJ2-1
abundance: -
CDR3aa: CASSVRTGKFF
CDR3nt: TGTGCCAGCAGTGTAAGGACAGGCAAGTTCTTC

v_gene: TRBV14
len: 16
d_gene: -
j_gene: TRBJ2-2
abundance: -
CDR3aa: CASSQVPGSGTGELFF
CDR3nt: TGTGCCAGCAGCCAAGTCCCGGGGAGCGGCACCGGGGAGCTGTTTTTT

v_gene: TRBV6-1
len: 14
d_gene: -
j_gene: TRBJ2-2
abundance: -
CDR3aa: CASSEWLDTGELFF
CDR3nt: TGTGCCAGCAGTGAATGGTTGGATACCGGGGAGCTGTTTTTT

v_gene: TRBV5-1
len: 14
d_gene: -
j_gene: TRBJ2-1
abundance: -
CDR3aa: CASSLLPSENEQFF
CDR3nt: TGCGCCAGCAGCTTACTCCCTAGTGAAAATGAGCAGTTCTTC

v_gene: TRBV4-1
len: 16
d_gene: TRBD2
j_gene: TRBJ2-7
abundance: -
CDR3aa: CASSFGTSGGLDEQYF
CDR3nt: TGCGCCAGCAGCTTCGGGACTAGCGGGGGGCTAGACGAGCAGTACTTC

v_gene: TRBV6-5
len: 14
d_gene: TRBD1
j_gene: TRBJ1-1
abundance: -
CDR3aa: CASSGGGTAGEAFF
CDR3nt: TGTGCCAGCAGTGGGGGGGGGACAGCAGGTGAAGCTTTCTTT

v_gene: TRBV18
len: 13
d_gene: -
j_gene: TRBJ1-6
abundance: -
CDR3aa: CASSGTENSPLHF
CDR3nt: TGTGCCAGCTCCGGGACGGAGAATTCACCCCTCCACTTT

v_gene: TRBV18
len: 15
d_gene: -
j_gene: TRBJ1-1
abundance: -
CDR3aa: CASSPRGGPNTEAFF
CDR3nt: TGTGCCAGCTCACCACGGGGGGGTCCGAACACTGAAGCTTTCTTT

v_gene: TRBV5-1
len: 14
d_gene: -
j_gene: TRBJ2-5
abundance: -
CDR3aa: CATSTGPNQETQYF
CDR3nt: TGCGCCACCTCGACAGGCCCGAATCAAGAGACCCAGTACTTC